A single T cell receptor (beta chain) is shown here with its context. This clone's antigen is unknown. The data are from a study of T cells expressing NK-cell markers (TCRdb year 2020). Background for the entire study: Three sorted T-cell subsets (CD3+CD56+NKG2C+, CD3+CD56+NKG2C- and CD3+CD56-NKG2C+) from eight donors had their TCR beta-chain repertoires profiled. Among the eight sequenced donors, seven were HCMV-seropositive and one was HCMV-seronegative. Randomly selected healthy volunteers, three men and five women, were used as the eight sequenced donors. The libraries were sequenced on Illumina HiSeq 2000/2500, MiSeq or NextSeq, producing 2 x 150 bp reads.

Results the study describes overall, beyond this receptor: In six or seven donors, the dominant CD3+CD56+NKG2C+ clonotypes ranked among the top 10 CD8+ clonotypes, making up roughly 1.0-7.5% of CD8+ T cells. Whether the expanded NKG2C-expressing T cell clones were specific for HCMV antigens remained unclear. Those dominant clonotypes were again the most abundant among CD3+CD56-NKG2C+ cells in a handful of donors, at roughly 25-65%.

The germline V gene sets CDR1 to SQVTM and CDR2 to ANQGSEA. The CDR3 covers 13 residues, taking in both the cysteine and the phenylalanine. The nucleotide record is missing. To determine HCMV serostatus, a commercial ELISA kit was used to detect HCMV-specific IgG in serum. Ficoll density gradient centrifugation was used to isolate peripheral blood mononuclear cells from blood. The sequencer listed for this sample is Illumina HiSeq 2000. The TCR beta cDNA libraries were made using 5'RACE template switching, a step that added both a universal primer site and unique molecular identifiers. Priming for cDNA synthesis came from the TCR beta constant segment, and two successive PCR amplification steps followed. Turning to the authors' computational methods: Reads were demultiplexed and grouped by UMI with MIGEC, and clonotypes were assembled and quantified with MiTCR. To exclude erroneous sequences, any TCR cDNA sequence not supported by at least two reads was discarded. The tcR package was used for downstream repertoire analysis, with clonotypes matched between fractions based on CDR3 nucleotide sequence plus V segment. Antigen specificity was annotated against VDJdb with VDJmatch, allowing one amino acid substitution in CDR3. Through TCRdb reprocessing, the reads give one entry per CDR3 protein sequence; DNA is omitted. For this entry, the V and J calls and clone size follow TCRdb and not the study's own pipeline. The sample's clone listing holds 350,000 to 450,000 distinct CDR3 sequences. Over 4% of the sample goes to the ten largest clones.

The rearranged chain carries TRBV29-1 and TRBJ1-4; TCRdb's assignment of TRBD1 cannot be checked, as there is no DNA. The clonotype was recovered from a man aged 18-75 years in good health. Sequencing was performed on blood T cells: a sorted CD56 or NKG2C T cell subset, CD4+ or CD8+ T cells, or bulk PBMC T cells (not recorded which). The CDR3 region: CSAMGQGDEKLFF. The variable domain in full, with residues beyond the CDR3 obtained from the reference TRBV29-1 and TRBJ1-4 genes, is SAVISQKPSRDICQRGTSLTIQCQVDSQVTMMFWYRQQPGQSLTLIATANQGSEATYESGFVIDKFPISRPNLTFSTLTVSNMSPEDSSIYLCSAMGQGDEKLFFGSGTQLSVL.